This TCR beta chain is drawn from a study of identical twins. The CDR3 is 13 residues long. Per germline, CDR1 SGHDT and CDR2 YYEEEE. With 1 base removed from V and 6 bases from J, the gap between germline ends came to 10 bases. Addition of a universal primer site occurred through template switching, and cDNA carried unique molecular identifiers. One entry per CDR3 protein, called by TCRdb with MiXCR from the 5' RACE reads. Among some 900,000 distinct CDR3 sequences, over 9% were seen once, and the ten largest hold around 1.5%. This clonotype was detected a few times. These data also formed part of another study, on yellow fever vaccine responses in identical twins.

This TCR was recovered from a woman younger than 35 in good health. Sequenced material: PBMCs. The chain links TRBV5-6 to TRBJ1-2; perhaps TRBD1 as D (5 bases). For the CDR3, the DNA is TGTGCCAGCAGCTTGCCCGGGGGGAATGGCTACACCTTC. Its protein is CASSLPGGNGYTF.